The TCR beta chain described here comes from a study of cytomegalovirus exposure and HLA in healthy donors. Study-level background: In a previous analysis, 120 million or so unique TCR beta sequences were found from 150 million to 200 million T cells. Points from the study as a whole: Listed as cytomegalovirus-associated were about 160 TCR beta chains. Later work found that TCR association rates differed between HLA loci; DRB1 had the most and HLA-C the fewest.

Both 60 Vbeta primers and 13 Jbeta primers went into the PCR. Clones were read by immunoSEQ multiplex PCR, and TCRdb kept only the in-frame ones, dropping some. Among over 250,000 clones listed, roughly 85% were seen once. Per germline, CDR1 SGHTA and CDR2 FQGNSA. Trimming pared 5 bases from V and 10 bases from J, leaving 20 bases between. The CDR3 totals 14 residues. Unrecorded immune exposure was likely among donors, who were nominally healthy when sampled. About this clone: Its antigen is undetermined.

Material for sequencing was PBMCs. This sequence joins TRBV7-2 and TRBJ1-2; no definite D call. The receptor comes from a man aged 35 to 55 in good health and CMV-seropositive. In DNA form, the CDR3 reads TGTGCCAGCAGCCGACGGACTGACCTACCTGTCTACACCTTC. Encoded protein: CASSRRTDLPVYTF.